The entry below gives a single T cell receptor beta chain sequence along with its context. Its antigen is not identified. These data are taken from a study of cytotoxic CD8 clonotypes in ibrutinib-treated CLL. Study details: Response sampling occurred after a median roughly twelve months of treatment (range 6 to 36). Study conclusions and caveats: The study found public clonotypes uncommon, contracting or stable on treatment.

Produced via immunoSEQ multiplex PCR; TCRdb's table is partial and in-frame only. In the table there are 150,000 to 200,000 clones, around nine tenths of which are singletons. The sequences come from PBMCs, collected at disease progression, from a patient treated with ibrutinib. The origin of this receptor is a human donor with chronic lymphocytic leukemia.

CDR3 coding DNA: TGCGCCAGCAGCCAAGTAGGCGCCTATGGCTACACCTTC. This translates into CASSQVGAYGYTF. The chain has TRBV4-3 and TRBJ1-2, with D uncertain. This CDR3 is 13 amino acids long. Trimming stripped 1 base from V and 4 bases from J, with 7 bases between. The germline V gene has CDR1 LGHNA and CDR2 YSLEER.